This T cell receptor beta chain was captured by sequencing in a study of shared clonotypes between healthy human individuals. Study at large: Sampling drew on donors who were a couple of women and a few men aged 18 to 49. The study, taken as a whole, reports: Clonotypes that were shared across a few donors made up roughly 5% of naive CD4 clonotypes.

This clone has a handful of counts. As yet, its antigen is unknown. Generated by immunoSEQ multiplex PCR, the TCRdb table keeps only in-frame clones and is missing some. This table has 1.4 million to 1.5 million clones, more than 95% appearing once. The length of the CDR3 is 13 residues. Looked up from germline, CDR1 is MDHEN and CDR2 is SYDVKM. V gave up 6 bases and J gave up 2 bases; unmatched junction bases: 0. Participating donors were healthy, HIV-negative adults free of recent acute infections or vaccinations. Subsets obtained from CD4+ cells comprised CD45RA+ naive and CD45RA-negative memory cells.

V is TRBV28 and J is TRBJ1-5, with 8 bases that match TRBD1. The clonotype originates from a man in his thirties or forties in good health. Sequencing was performed on naive CD4+ T cells sorted from blood. Subset given: CD45RA+ positively selected. This CDR3 reads CASRTGGNQPQHF. The CDR3 DNA reads TGTGCCAGCAGGACAGGGGGCAATCAGCCCCAGCATTTT.